One sample yielded the 30 T cell receptor beta chains listed below, sequenced in a study of breast tumors, draining lymph nodes, adjacent tissues. Axillary draining lymph nodes of breast cancer patients supplied the node samples. TCRdb re-called the multiplex PCR reads through MiXCR, storing one row per CDR3 protein. The sample has 100,000 to 150,000 distinct CDR3 sequences, less than 20% seen once. The specimen was axillary lymph node tissue. The receptors derive from a female donor with breast cancer. Some clones in this sample may be carry-over from other donors' samples.

This clonotype showed up many times. The rearrangement joins TRBV20-1 to TRBJ2-7; 10 bases fit TRBD2. Germline CDR1 and CDR2: DFQATT and SNEGSKA (reference sequence). This CDR3 contains 14 residues. The J segment lost 1 base and the V segment lost 6 bases, leaving 6 bases of the junction unmatched. The CDR3 DNA sequence: TGCAGTGCCTCCTCTAGCGGGGGTTCCTACGAGCAGTACTTC. It encodes CSASSSGGSYEQYF.

This clonotype was picked up many times. CDR3 coding DNA: TGTGCCAGCAAAGGCGTGGGGGCGGGTTTGACCCAGCATTTT. It translates to CASKGVGAGLTQHF. The chain joins TRBV27 to TRBJ1-5; TRBD1 is a possible D gene (6 bases). The CDR3 extends over 14 amino acids. The ends were cut back, 7 bases at V and 11 bases at J, with 21 bases in the middle. Germline-derived CDR1 and CDR2 are MNHEY and SMNVEV (reference sequence).

This clonotype has ten or more counts. The V gene is TRBV6-5, the J gene TRBJ1-6; possible D gene TRBD1, 5 bases. V was cut by 8 bases and J by 10 bases, with 12 bases left in between. CDR1 and CDR2 (germline): MNHEY, SVGAGI. This CDR3 spans 12 amino acids. This CDR3 reads CASSGLKSPLHF. For the CDR3, the DNA is TGTGCCAGCTCAGGGTTAAAGTCACCCCTCCACTTT.

This clonotype was found many times. The chain combines TRBV7-3 with TRBJ2-1; D is perhaps TRBD2 (5 bases). Looked up from germline, CDR1 is SGHTA and CDR2 is FQGTGA. With 2 bases removed from V and 7 bases from J, the gap between germline ends came to 12 bases. The CDR3 sequence is 14 residues long. Written as DNA, the CDR3 is TGTGCCAGCAGCTTAGGGAGAACCACGAATGAGCAGTTCTTC. This codes for CASSLGRTTNEQFF.

This clonotype was seen ten or more times. The chain combines TRBV19 with TRBJ1-6; no definite D call. Germline V gene sequence: CDR1 LNHDA, CDR2 SQIVND (reference sequence). The CDR3 loop spans 13 amino acids. The V end was cut by 3 bases, the J end by 7 bases, with 7 bases between. CDR3 nucleotides: TGTGCCAGTAGTATTAACGGGAATTCACCCCTCCACTTT. Its translation is CASSINGNSPLHF.

Concerning this clonotype: A much larger clone lies a single base off, so this may be a read error. The gene calls are TRBV3-1 and TRBJ2-7; D is possibly TRBD1 (6 bases). This CDR3 has 14 residues. Germline lookup yields CDR1 LGHDT and CDR2 YNNKEL (reference sequence). CDR3 sequence reads: CAGSQRGNSYEQYF. The DNA of the CDR3 is TGTGCCGGCAGCCAGAGGGGGAACTCCTACGAGCAGTACTTC.

This clonotype was seen a handful of times. The chain combines TRBV11-2 with TRBJ2-1, with TRBD1 as a possible D gene (6 bases). The CDR3 is made up of 13 amino acids. From germline, CDR1 is SGHAT and CDR2 FQNNGV. V lost 5 bases to trimming and J lost 10 bases, with 15 bases between them. The CDR3 nucleotides are TGTGCCAGCAGCCAAACCCCGGGGACAGAGCAGTTCTTC. Its protein is CASSQTPGTEQFF.

This clonotype was counted ten times or more. The chain carries TRBV7-2 and TRBJ1-3; D is unresolved. Trimming cost V 0 bases and J 0 bases, with 9 bases left between them. Per germline, CDR1 SGHTA and CDR2 FQGNSA. CDR3 size: 16 residues. CDR3 loop: CASSLAWSNSGNTIYF. The CDR3, as DNA: TGTGCCAGCAGCTTAGCATGGTCCAACTCTGGAAACACCATATATTTT.

In this sample, this clonotype turned up many times. The chain has TRBV2 and TRBJ2-3, with 11 bases identical to TRBD2. This CDR3 is built from 15 residues. Germline values: CDR1 SNHLY, CDR2 FYNNEI. Trimming removed 6 bases from V and 5 bases from J; junction bases left unmatched: 7. CDR3 region: CASSLAGGPIDTQYF. The CDR3 DNA reads TGTGCCAGCAGCTTAGCGGGGGGGCCGATAGATACGCAGTATTTT.

The chain uses TRBV4-3 and TRBJ2-7; 7 bases map to TRBD1. From germline, CDR1 is LGHNA and CDR2 YSLEER. V shed 0 bases, J shed 3 bases, and the junction held 2 bases outside the gene matches. CDR3 size: 14 residues. The CDR3 here is CASSQEGDSYEQYF. In nucleotides, the CDR3 is TGCGCCAGCAGCCAAGAAGGGGACAGCTACGAGCAGTACTTC.

This clonotype occurred a few times. The chain joins TRBV20-1 to TRBJ2-3; 7 bases are shared with TRBD2. Germline CDR1 is DFQATT and CDR2 is SNEGSKA (reference sequence). The CDR3 is 14 residues long. Trimming at V came to 4 bases and at J to 0 bases, leaving 4 bases not matched to a gene. DNA for the CDR3: TGCAGTGCTAAAAGCGGGACTAGCACAGATACGCAGTATTTT. It encodes CSAKSGTSTDTQYF.

V and J are TRBV6-6 and TRBJ1-1; D gene uncertain. Germline CDR1 is MNHNY and CDR2 is SVGAGI (reference sequence). The CDR3 covers 8 residues. V dropped 8 bases and J dropped 8 bases, with 3 bases sitting between them. This CDR3 is CASEEAFF. DNA for the CDR3: TGTGCCAGCGAAGAAGCTTTCTTT.

This clonotype has a single count. Being one base from a much bigger clone, this may be a read error. The chain couples TRBV20-1 to TRBJ1-5, with D perhaps TRBD1 (6 bases). Per germline, CDR1 DFQATT and CDR2 SNEGSKA (reference sequence). The CDR3 is 13 amino acids. Trimming cost V 5 bases and J 9 bases, with 17 bases left between them. CDR3 residues: CSALLRQVGPQHF. The CDR3, as DNA: TGCAGTGCTCTCCTCCGACAGGTGGGGCCCCAGCATTTT.

With respect to this clonotype: A much more abundant neighbour one base away suggests this may be a read error. The chain is built from TRBV19 and TRBJ2-3, with D possibly called TRBD1 or TRBD2 (5 bases each). From germline, CDR1 is LNHDA and CDR2 SQIVND (reference sequence). The CDR3 runs to 14 residues. The CDR3 sequence: CAGSMGPSTDTQYF. CDR3 sequence (DNA): TGTGCCGGTAGTATGGGACCTAGCACAGATACGCAGTATTTT.

The sample holds a few counts of this clonotype. It may be a read error: a sequence one base away is much more abundant. The rearrangement links TRBV7-9 to TRBJ2-7, with D maybe TRBD2 (6 bases). The CDR3 has 14 residues. Germline CDR1 reads SEHNR; CDR2 reads FQNEAQ (reference sequence). V was clipped by 5 bases and J by 2 bases, with 13 bases between them. The CDR3 protein is CASSRGTSAYEQYF. CDR3 DNA: TGTGCCAGCAGCCGGGGGACCTCTGCCTACGAGCAGTACTTC.

A note on this clonotype: A much larger clone differs from this one at a single base, so this may be a read error. The chain links TRBV7-9 to TRBJ1-4; no definite D call. Between the trimmed V and J ends, which lost 1 base and 4 bases, there was a span of 10 bases. The CDR3 extends over 15 amino acids. Germline V gene data show CDR1 as SEHNR and CDR2 as FQNEAQ (reference sequence). CDR3 sequence: CASSLDPGGNEKLFF. The CDR3 DNA is TGTGCCAGCAGCTTAGATCCGGGTGGTAATGAAAAACTGTTTTTT.

Note on this clonotype: A much larger clone sits a single nucleotide away, making a read error possible. Lacking the conserved final phenylalanine or tryptophan, this CDR3 likely reflects a read error. The genes are TRBV20-1 and TRBJ2-1, with TRBD2 as a possible D gene (5 bases). Trimming took off 6 bases at V and 0 bases at J, with 15 bases between the two ends. CDR1 is DFQATT and CDR2 is SNEGSKA in the germline V gene (reference sequence). The CDR3 length is 15 residues. The CDR3 protein is CSASEWRASYNEQFL. The CDR3 DNA follows: TGCAGTGCCTCGGAGTGGCGGGCCTCCTACAATGAGCAGTTCCTC.

Many counts were recorded for this clonotype. The rearrangement uses TRBV18 and TRBJ2-3; TRBD1 is a possible D gene (6 bases). Germline lookup yields CDR1 KGHSH and CDR2 LQKENI. V gave up 8 bases and J gave up 4 bases, with 16 bases separating them. CDR3 length: 14 residues. CDR3 nucleotides: TGTGCCAGCCAACCGGGTGGGGGCGCAGATACGCAGTATTTT. Translation: CASQPGGGADTQYF.

In the case of this clonotype: A much larger clonotype is one base distant, so this may be a read error. The rearrangement links TRBV5-1 to TRBJ2-2; TRBD2 agrees at 10 bases. V shed 3 bases, J shed 4 bases, and the junction held 3 bases outside the gene matches. The CDR3 totals 15 residues. Per the germline V gene, CDR1 is SGHRS and CDR2 is YFSETQ. DNA of the CDR3: TGCGCCAGCAGCTGGACTAGCGGATGCACCGGGGAGCTGTTTTTT. It encodes CASSWTSGCTGELFF.

This clonotype was observed a few times. The CDR3 nucleotides are TGTGCCAGCAGTACACCGGGACTCAGAAGCCTATACAATGAGCAGTTCTTC. Translated: CASSTPGLRSLYNEQFF. The chain joins TRBV6-2 or TRBV6-3 to TRBJ2-1, with a tentative D call TRBD2 (6 bases). The CDR3 is made up of 17 amino acids. Germline V CDR1 and CDR2: MNHEY, SVGEGT. V gave up 5 bases and J gave up 4 bases, with 21 bases separating them.

This clonotype has just one count. The chain couples TRBV5-1 to TRBJ1-2, with 7 bases lining up with TRBD1. Germline CDR1 SGHRS, CDR2 YFSETQ. The CDR3 runs 15 residues. J was trimmed by 7 bases and V by 4 bases; bases with no gene match: 13. This chain's CDR3 is CASSVAGTVDGGYTF. The CDR3 DNA follows: TGCGCCAGCAGCGTAGCCGGGACAGTGGATGGTGGCTACACCTTC.

This clonotype was seen many times. The chain uses TRBV6-1 and TRBJ2-3; TRBD2 might be the D (6 bases). CDR3 length: 14 residues. Germline loops: CDR1 MNHNS, CDR2 SASEGT. Trimming shortened V by 4 bases and J by 6 bases, and 14 bases separated the two germline ends. The CDR3 here is CASSALASKDTQYF. The DNA of the CDR3 is TGTGCCAGCAGTGCCCTAGCGTCTAAGGATACGCAGTATTTT.

This clonotype was seen ten or more times. The chain joins TRBV19 to TRBJ1-5, with D possibly matching TRBD1 (5 bases). This CDR3 has 14 amino acids. The germline CDR1 and CDR2 sequences are LNHDA and SQIVND (reference sequence). The ends were cut back, 7 bases at V and 4 bases at J, with 14 bases in the middle. The CDR3 bases are TGTGCCAGTACCTCTGACCGGGGGAATCAGCCCCAGCATTTT. It yields the protein CASTSDRGNQPQHF.

This clonotype was found many times. This chain uses TRBV20-1 with TRBJ2-5; D call uncertain. The V end lost 6 bases, the J end lost 1 base, and 9 bases lay between the germline ends. The CDR3 loop spans 12 amino acids. From germline, CDR1 is DFQATT and CDR2 SNEGSKA (reference sequence). CDR3 protein: CSAKPAQETQYF. The CDR3 nucleotides read TGCAGTGCCAAGCCTGCCCAAGAGACCCAGTACTTC.

In the case of this clonotype: This may come from a read error, since a much larger clone is one base off. In DNA, the CDR3 is TGTGCCGGCAGCTTAGTAGATGAAAAACTGTTTTTT. Translated, it gives CAGSLVDEKLFF. The chain is built from TRBV7-2 and TRBJ1-4, with D hard to call. Germline assignment: CDR1 SGHTA and CDR2 FQGNSA. CDR3 length: 12 amino acids.

This clonotype was found many times. The V call is TRBV28, the J call TRBJ2-1; 7 nucleotides line up with TRBD2. CDR3 size: 15 residues. Looked up from germline, CDR1 is MDHEN and CDR2 is SYDVKM. The junction had 8 bases not matched to a gene; V was cut back by 7 bases and J by 2 bases. CDR3 sequence reads: CASTNRGRAYNEQFF. CDR3 nucleotide sequence: TGTGCCAGCACTAATAGAGGGAGGGCCTACAATGAGCAGTTCTTC.

Of note for this clonotype: A much larger clone sits a single nucleotide away, making a read error possible. V gene TRBV19 combines with J gene TRBJ2-7; TRBD1 agrees at 11 bases. Germline V gene lookup returns CDR1 LNHDA and CDR2 SQIVND (reference sequence). This CDR3 is 15 amino acids long. CDR3 sequence reads: CASSVGTGGIYERYF. The CDR3 region has the DNA TGTGCCAGTAGTGTCGGGACAGGGGGTATCTACGAGCGGTACTTC.

Ten or more counts support this clonotype. The rearrangement joins TRBV24-1 to TRBJ1-2, with D tentatively TRBD1 (5 bases). From germline, CDR1 is KGHDR and CDR2 SFDVKD. V lost 2 bases and J lost 8, with 14 bases in between. CDR3 length equals 14 residues. The CDR3 coding sequence is TGTGCCACCAGTGATTCCAACCAGGGAGGAGGCTACACCTTC. Encoded protein: CATSDSNQGGGYTF.

This clonotype appeared many times. V gene TRBV2 combines with J gene TRBJ2-2; weak D call: TRBD1 (6 bases). Germline V gene sequence: CDR1 SNHLY, CDR2 FYNNEI. V was trimmed by 7 bases and J by 4 bases, leaving 13 bases between them. The CDR3 length is 14 residues. The CDR3 DNA reads as TGTGCCAGCACATTCAGGGGACCCACCGGGGAGCTGTTTTTT. It codes for CASTFRGPTGELFF.

This clonotype occurred a few times. One end of the junction does not line up with germline, which may come from a read error. The chain carries TRBV29-1 and TRBJ2-6; no clear D gene. Germline CDR1 SQVTM, CDR2 ANQGSEA. CDR3 length: 16 residues. The CDR3 reads CSIEDAVDSGANVLTF. The CDR3 DNA reads TGCAGCATTGAAGATGCAGTTGATTCTGGGGCCAACGTCCTGACTTTC.